The clone carrying this TCR beta chain was counted ten times or more. The antigen is undetermined. TCRdb called the RACE reads again in MiXCR, with one record for every CDR3 protein. The data contain 350,000 to 450,000 distinct CDR3 sequences, 5.1% of them singletons. The time point: pre-sensitization, week 0. Treatment noted: therapeutic diphenylcyclopropenone sensitization with weekly scalp DPC. This sample stems from a study of human T cells and chemical hapten exposure. Overall study: Donors were sensitized with 2% DPC on the upper inner arm. Epicutaneous patch tests delivered 0.01% DPC to the upper back, with evaluation at 6 days.

The CDR3 is made up of 17 amino acids. The V gene lost 2 bases and the J gene lost 2 bases, with 13 bases spanning the gap. Germline lookup yields CDR1 SEHNR and CDR2 FQNEAQ (reference sequence). Study-level points and caveats: Having alopecia, the donors may differ immunologically from healthy people.

The sequences come from whole blood, collected in connection with sensitization to the hapten diphenylcyclopropenone (DPC). This receptor was taken from a woman in her fifties or sixties with alopecia areata. Some clones in this sample may be carry-over from other donors' samples. The chain is built from TRBV7-9 and TRBJ2-6; D gene unclear. CDR3 bases: TGTGCCAGCAGCTTAACCGGTAACAGAGCTGGGGCCAACGTCCTGACTTTC. It translates to CASSLTGNRAGANVLTF.